One sample yielded the 11 T cell receptor beta chains listed below, sequenced in a study of cytomegalovirus exposure and HLA in healthy donors. PCR employed 60 Vbeta and 13 Jbeta primers. Assay used: immunoSEQ multiplex PCR; TCRdb lists only in-frame clones, some missing. The sample carries about 89,000 clones, about 85% recorded once. Material for sequencing was PBMCs. The receptors here all came from a female donor in good health and CMV-seropositive.

Only one count was recorded for this clone. This sequence joins TRBV5-4 and TRBJ2-1, with 11 bases that match TRBD2. The CDR3 covers 16 residues. Germline CDR1 is SGHNT and CDR2 is YYREEE (reference sequence). The J segment lost 5 bases and the V segment lost 2 bases, leaving 6 bases of the junction unmatched. In DNA, the CDR3 is TGTGCCAGCAGCTTACTAGGACTAGCGGGCCACAATGAGCAGTTCTTC. This translates into CASSLLGLAGHNEQFF. Full variable domain (rest looked up from reference TRBV5-4 and TRBJ2-1): ETGVTQSPTHLIKTRGQQVTLRCSSQSGHNTVSWYQQALGQGPQFIFQYYREEENGRGNFPPRFSGLQFPNYSSELNVNALELDDSALYLCASSLLGLAGHNEQFFGPGTRLTVL.

The gene calls are TRBV6-4 and TRBJ2-4; D is perhaps TRBD2 (6 bases). Trimming cost V 8 bases and J 9 bases, with 17 bases left between them. The CDR3 extends over 13 amino acids. The V gene's germline CDR1 is MRHNA and CDR2 SNTAGT. CDR3 amino acids: CASSRDLGGIQYF. Written as DNA, the CDR3 is TGTGCCAGCTCCCGGGACTTGGGGGGCATTCAGTACTTC.

The rearrangement uses TRBV4-1 and TRBJ1-2; possible D gene TRBD1, 5 bases. Germline lookup yields CDR1 MGHRA and CDR2 YSYEKL. V lost 3 bases, J lost 6 bases, and 11 bases lay in between. The CDR3 has 13 residues. The CDR3 is CASSQGLYDGYTF. CDR3 nucleotide sequence: TGCGCCAGCAGCCAGGGACTTTACGATGGCTACACCTTC.

The V gene is TRBV5-1, the J gene TRBJ1-1; possible D gene TRBD1, 6 bases. Trimming shortened V by 4 bases and J by 8 bases, and 21 bases separated the two germline ends. The germline CDR1 and CDR2 sequences are SGHRS and YFSETQ. The CDR3 consists of 15 residues. This CDR3 reads CASSEPLQGRFEAFF. CDR3 nucleotide sequence: TGCGCCAGCAGCGAGCCGCTACAGGGTCGCTTCGAAGCTTTCTTT.

The chain joins TRBV9 to TRBJ2-1, with D possibly being TRBD2 (6 bases). The germline gives CDR1 SGDLS, CDR2 YYNGEE. The CDR3 sequence is 13 residues long. Trimming took 2 bases from V and 8 from J, leaving 11 bases between them. The CDR3 bases are TGTGCCAGCAGCGTCTCCGGGGGTTATGAGCAGTTCTTC. It encodes CASSVSGGYEQFF.

This rearrangement joins TRBV2 to TRBJ1-5, with D uncertain. From germline, CDR1 is SNHLY and CDR2 FYNNEI. CDR3 length: 18 amino acids. Trimming left V 0 bases short and J 0 bases short, with 15 bases between. CDR3 coding DNA: TGTGCCAGCAGTGAAGCGCTTCCCGAGCAAGTTAGCAATCAGCCCCAGCATTTT. Amino acid sequence: CASSEALPEQVSNQPQHF.

The chain links TRBV28 to TRBJ2-1, with D perhaps matching TRBD2 (7 bases). The CDR3 is 14 residues long. Looked up from germline, CDR1 is MDHEN and CDR2 is SYDVKM. Trimming removed 8 bases at V and 7 bases at J, with 18 bases between. The CDR3 here is CASQGGEGANEQFF. The CDR3 DNA follows: TGTGCCAGCCAAGGGGGGGAAGGCGCGAATGAGCAGTTCTTC.

This clone was seen only a few times. The chain recombines TRBV2 with TRBJ2-5; 13 nucleotides agree with TRBD2. The CDR3 length is 16 residues. Germline V lookup: CDR1 SNHLY, CDR2 FYNNEI. Trimming at V came to 5 bases and at J to 1 base, leaving 4 bases not matched to a gene. The CDR3 is CASSRLAGGLQETQYF. DNA of the CDR3: TGTGCCAGCAGTAGACTAGCGGGGGGCCTCCAAGAGACCCAGTACTTC.

This sequence joins TRBV19 and TRBJ1-2, with 7 bases aligning to TRBD1. The V gene's germline CDR1 is LNHDA and CDR2 SQIVND (reference sequence). CDR3 length: 13 residues. Losses at the gene ends were 6 bases for V and 4 bases for J; bases not matched to a gene: 5. This chain's CDR3 is CASSRQGVYGYTF. The CDR3 DNA reads as TGTGCCAGTAGCAGACAGGGTGTCTATGGCTACACCTTC. Filled out from reference TRBV19 and TRBJ1-2, the complete variable domain reads DGGITQSPKYLFRKEGQNVTLSCEQNLNHDAMYWYRQDPGQGLRLIYYSQIVNDFQKGDIAEGYSVSREKKESFPLTVTSAQKNPTAFYLCASSRQGVYGYTFGSGTRLTVV.

V gene TRBV9 combines with J gene TRBJ2-1; 7 bases align to TRBD2. V gave up 0 bases and J gave up 0 bases; unmatched junction bases: 6. CDR3 length: 17 residues. CDR1 and CDR2 from the germline V gene are SGDLS and YYNGEE. The CDR3 here is CASSVGGLLSSYNEQFF. In DNA, the CDR3 is TGTGCCAGCAGCGTAGGGGGACTACTGAGCTCCTACAATGAGCAGTTCTTC.

This clone came up once. V usage is TRBV7-8 and J usage is TRBJ2-1, with D perhaps TRBD1 (5 bases). V lost 4 bases and J 2 bases, leaving 12 bases between the germline ends. The CDR3 runs to 15 residues. CDR1 is SGHVS and CDR2 is FQNEAQ in the germline V gene. CDR3 DNA sequence: TGTGCCAGCAGCTGGGGCCCGAGTCCCTACAATGAGCAGTTCTTC. Translated: CASSWGPSPYNEQFF.